Listed below are T cell receptor beta chains from one sample, sequenced in a study of cytomegalovirus exposure and HLA in healthy donors. TCRdb keeps only in-frame clones here, not all; method: immunoSEQ multiplex PCR. The table lists 200,000 to 250,000 clones, roughly 88% of them singletons. Sequencing was performed on PBMCs. The receptors come from a woman in her thirties in good health and CMV-seropositive. Both conserved end residues are trimmed from each CDR3.

TRBJ1-2	16	TRBV5-1	ASSLDARGMVNNYGYT
TRBJ1-2	11	TRBV5-1	ASSFEGDYGYT
TRBJ1-1	9	TRBV29-1	SVERPGEAF
TRBJ2-1	10	TRBV6-1	ASREPYNEQF
TRBJ2-5	11	TRBV2	ASRAFLKETQY
TRBJ1-2	11	TRBV6-5	ASSSSGGYGYT
TRBJ2-7	13	TRBV2	ASSLDSGISYEQY
TRBJ1-5	17	TRBV27	ASSPYPPIGDKSNQPQH
TRBJ1-1	12	TRBV2	ASSEVTVNTEAF
TRBJ2-3	12	TRBV27	ASSRGLISDTQY
TRBJ1-3	13	TRBV9	ASSVTSVSGNTIY
TRBJ1-1	7	TRBV20-1	SARDLAF
TRBJ2-2	13	TRBV2	ASRATQTNTGELF
TRBJ2-7	13	TRBV6-6	ASSEGLALAYEQY
TRBJ2-1	13	TRBV9	ASSRTGTGPNEQF
TRBJ2-7	12	TRBV18	ASSPGTANYEQY
TRBJ2-2	13	TRBV11-3	ASDGREGPVGELF
TRBJ2-1	14	TRBV5-4	ASSLDPRGSYNEQF
TRBJ1-2	11	TRBV4-1	ASSQASGYGYT
TRBJ2-5	8	TRBV20-1	SGDRQTQY
TRBJ2-6	12	TRBV2	ASAPGTGANVLT
TRBJ1-1	12	TRBV7-9	ASSPGGRFDEAF